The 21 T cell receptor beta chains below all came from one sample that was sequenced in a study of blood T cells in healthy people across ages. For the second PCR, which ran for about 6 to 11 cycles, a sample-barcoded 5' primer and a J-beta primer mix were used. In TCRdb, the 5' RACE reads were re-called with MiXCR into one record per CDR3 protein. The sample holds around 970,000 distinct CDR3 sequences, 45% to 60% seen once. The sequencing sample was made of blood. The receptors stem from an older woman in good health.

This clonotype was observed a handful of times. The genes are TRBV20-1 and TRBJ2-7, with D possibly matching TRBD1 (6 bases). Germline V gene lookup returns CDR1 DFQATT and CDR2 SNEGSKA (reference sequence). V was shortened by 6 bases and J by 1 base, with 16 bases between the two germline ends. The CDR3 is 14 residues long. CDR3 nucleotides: TGCAGTGCAGCGGACAGAGCCTCTTCCTACGAGCAGTACTTC. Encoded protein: CSAADRASSYEQYF.

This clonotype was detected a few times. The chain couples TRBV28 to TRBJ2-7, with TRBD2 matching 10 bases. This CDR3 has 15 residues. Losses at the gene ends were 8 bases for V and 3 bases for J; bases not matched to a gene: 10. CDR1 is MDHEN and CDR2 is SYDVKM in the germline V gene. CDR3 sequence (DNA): TGTGCCAGCTCTATACCAGCGGGAGGGGTCTACGAGCAGTACTTC. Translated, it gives CASSIPAGGVYEQYF.

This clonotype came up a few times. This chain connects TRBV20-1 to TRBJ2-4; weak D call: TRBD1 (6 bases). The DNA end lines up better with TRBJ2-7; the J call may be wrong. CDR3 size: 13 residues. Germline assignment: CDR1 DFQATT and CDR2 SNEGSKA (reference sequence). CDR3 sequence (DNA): TGCAGTGCTAGCCCAACAGGGAGTTACGAGCAGTACTTC. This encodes CSASPTGSYEQYF.

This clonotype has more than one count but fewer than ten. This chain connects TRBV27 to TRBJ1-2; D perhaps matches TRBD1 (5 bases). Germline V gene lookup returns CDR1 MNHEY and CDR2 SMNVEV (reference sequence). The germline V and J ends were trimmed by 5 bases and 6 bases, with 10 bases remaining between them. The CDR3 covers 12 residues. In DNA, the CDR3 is TGTGCCAGCAGTGGGGGGGGTCATGGCTACACCTTC. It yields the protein CASSGGGHGYTF.

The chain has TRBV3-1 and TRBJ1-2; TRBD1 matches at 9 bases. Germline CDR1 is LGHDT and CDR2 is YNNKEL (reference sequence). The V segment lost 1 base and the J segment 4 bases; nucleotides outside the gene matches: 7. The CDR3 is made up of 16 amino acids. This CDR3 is CASSQGSRTGAYGYTF. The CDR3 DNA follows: TGTGCCAGCAGCCAAGGGTCAAGGACAGGGGCCTATGGCTACACCTTC.

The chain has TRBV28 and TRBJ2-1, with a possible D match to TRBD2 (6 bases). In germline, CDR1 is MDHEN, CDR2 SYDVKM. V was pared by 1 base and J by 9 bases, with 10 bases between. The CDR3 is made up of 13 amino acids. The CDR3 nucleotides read TGTGCCAGCAGTTTATACCTAGCGAGTGAGCAGTTCTTC. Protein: CASSLYLASEQFF.

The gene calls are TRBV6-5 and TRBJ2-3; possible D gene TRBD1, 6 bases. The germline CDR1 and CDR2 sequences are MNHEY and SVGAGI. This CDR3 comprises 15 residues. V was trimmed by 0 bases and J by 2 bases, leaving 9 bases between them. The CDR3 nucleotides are TGTGCCAGCAGTTACTCCGGGACAAACACAGATACGCAGTATTTT. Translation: CASSYSGTNTDTQYF.

DNA for the CDR3: TGTGCCAGCAGCGGAGGGATTAACTATGGCTACACCTTC. Encoded protein: CASSGGINYGYTF. The chain carries TRBV9 and TRBJ1-2; D remains ambiguous. The CDR3 is made up of 13 amino acids. Deletions cut 3 bases from V and 1 base from J, with 7 bases between. Germline CDR1 and CDR2: SGDLS and YYNGEE.

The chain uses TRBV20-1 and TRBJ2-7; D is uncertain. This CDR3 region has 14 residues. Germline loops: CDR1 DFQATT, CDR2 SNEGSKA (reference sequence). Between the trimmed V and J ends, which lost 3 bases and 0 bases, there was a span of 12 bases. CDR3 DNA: TGCAGTGCTAGTCTCTTAGTCTACTCCTACGAGCAGTACTTC. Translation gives CSASLLVYSYEQYF.

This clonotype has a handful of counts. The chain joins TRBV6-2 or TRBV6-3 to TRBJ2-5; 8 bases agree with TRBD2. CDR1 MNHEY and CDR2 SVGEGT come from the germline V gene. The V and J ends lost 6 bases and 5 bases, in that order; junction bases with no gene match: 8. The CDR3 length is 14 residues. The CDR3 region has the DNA TGTGCCAGCAGCAACGGCGGGGGGTATGAGACCCAGTACTTC. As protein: CASSNGGGYETQYF.

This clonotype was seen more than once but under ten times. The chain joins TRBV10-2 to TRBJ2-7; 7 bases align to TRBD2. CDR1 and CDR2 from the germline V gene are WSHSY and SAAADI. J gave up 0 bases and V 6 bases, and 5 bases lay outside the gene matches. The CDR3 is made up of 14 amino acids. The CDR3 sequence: CASRGGLPSYEQYF. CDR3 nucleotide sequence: TGCGCCAGCAGGGGGGGACTACCCTCCTACGAGCAGTACTTC.

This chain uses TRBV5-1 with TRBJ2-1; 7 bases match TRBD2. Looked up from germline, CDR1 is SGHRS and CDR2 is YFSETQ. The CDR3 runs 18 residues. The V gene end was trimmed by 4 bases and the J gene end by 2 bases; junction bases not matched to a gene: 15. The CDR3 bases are TGCGCCAGCAGCCAGGGCAGGGCTAGCGGAGGGCCCTACAATGAGCAGTTCTTC. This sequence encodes CASSQGRASGGPYNEQFF.

This CDR3 reads CATSRVGGGQPQHF. The CDR3 DNA sequence: TGTGCCACCAGCAGAGTTGGGGGGGGTCAGCCCCAGCATTTT. The chain has TRBV15 and TRBJ1-5; D is perhaps TRBD1 (5 bases). CDR3 length: 14 residues. Per germline, CDR1 LNHNV and CDR2 YYDKDF (reference sequence). Trimming took off 1 base at V and 6 bases at J, with 10 bases between the two ends.

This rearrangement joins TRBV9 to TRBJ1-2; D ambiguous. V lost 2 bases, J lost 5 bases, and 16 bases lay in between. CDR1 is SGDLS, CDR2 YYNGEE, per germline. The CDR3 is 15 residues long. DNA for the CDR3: TGTGCCAGCAGCGTCCCGGGTACGGGCGAATATGGCTACACCTTC. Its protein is CASSVPGTGEYGYTF.

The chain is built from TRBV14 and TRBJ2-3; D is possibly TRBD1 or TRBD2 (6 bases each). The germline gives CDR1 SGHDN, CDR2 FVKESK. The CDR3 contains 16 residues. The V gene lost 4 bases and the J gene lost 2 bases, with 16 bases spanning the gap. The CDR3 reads CASSRTGTGTTDTQYF. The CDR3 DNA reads TGTGCCAGCAGCCGAACAGGGACTGGGACCACAGATACGCAGTATTTT.

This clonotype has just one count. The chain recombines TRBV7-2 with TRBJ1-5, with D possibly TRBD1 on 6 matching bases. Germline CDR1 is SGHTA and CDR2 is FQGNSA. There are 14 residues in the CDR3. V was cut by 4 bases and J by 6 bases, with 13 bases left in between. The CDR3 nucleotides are TGTGCCAGCAGCTCAGCGGGGGGCGGTCAGCCCCAGCATTTT. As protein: CASSSAGGGQPQHF. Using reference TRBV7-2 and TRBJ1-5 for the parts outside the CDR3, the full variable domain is GAGVSQSPSNKVTEKGKDVELRCDPISGHTALYWYRQSLGQGLEFLIYFQGNSAPDKSGLPSDRFSAERTGGSVSTLTIQRTQQEDSAVYLCASSSAGGGQPQHFGDGTRLSIL.

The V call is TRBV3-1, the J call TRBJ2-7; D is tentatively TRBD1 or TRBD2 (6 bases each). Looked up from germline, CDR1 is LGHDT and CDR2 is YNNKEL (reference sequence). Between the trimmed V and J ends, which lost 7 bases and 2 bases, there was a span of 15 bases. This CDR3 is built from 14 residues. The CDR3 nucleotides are TGTGCCAGCACGTACGGAAGGGGGGCCTACGAGCAGTACTTC. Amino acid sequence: CASTYGRGAYEQYF.

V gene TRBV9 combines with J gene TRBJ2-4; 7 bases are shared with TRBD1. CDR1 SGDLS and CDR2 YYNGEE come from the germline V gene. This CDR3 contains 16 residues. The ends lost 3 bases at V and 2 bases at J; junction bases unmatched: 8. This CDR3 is CASSAFGRGPKNIQYF. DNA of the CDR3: TGTGCCAGCAGCGCCTTTGGTAGGGGGCCCAAAAACATTCAGTACTTC.

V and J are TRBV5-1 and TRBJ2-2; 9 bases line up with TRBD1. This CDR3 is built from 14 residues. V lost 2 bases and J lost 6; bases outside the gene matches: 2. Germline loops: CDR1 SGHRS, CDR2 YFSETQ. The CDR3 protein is CASSFDRGAGELFF. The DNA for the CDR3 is TGCGCCAGCAGCTTCGACAGGGGGGCCGGGGAGCTGTTTTTT.

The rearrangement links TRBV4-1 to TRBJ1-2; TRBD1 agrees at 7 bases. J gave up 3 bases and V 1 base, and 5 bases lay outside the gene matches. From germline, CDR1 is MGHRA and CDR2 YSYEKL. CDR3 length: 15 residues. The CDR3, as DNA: TGCGCCAGCAGCCAAGGGACAGGAGGTTACTATGGCTACACCTTC. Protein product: CASSQGTGGYYGYTF.

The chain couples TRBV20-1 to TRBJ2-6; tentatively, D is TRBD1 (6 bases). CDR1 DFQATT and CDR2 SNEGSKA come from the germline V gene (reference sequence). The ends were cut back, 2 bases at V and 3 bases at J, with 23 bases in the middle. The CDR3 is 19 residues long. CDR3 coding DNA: TGCAGTGCTAGACCGCCAATTGGGGCAGGGGAGCATGGGGCCAACGTCCTGACTTTC. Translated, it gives CSARPPIGAGEHGANVLTF.